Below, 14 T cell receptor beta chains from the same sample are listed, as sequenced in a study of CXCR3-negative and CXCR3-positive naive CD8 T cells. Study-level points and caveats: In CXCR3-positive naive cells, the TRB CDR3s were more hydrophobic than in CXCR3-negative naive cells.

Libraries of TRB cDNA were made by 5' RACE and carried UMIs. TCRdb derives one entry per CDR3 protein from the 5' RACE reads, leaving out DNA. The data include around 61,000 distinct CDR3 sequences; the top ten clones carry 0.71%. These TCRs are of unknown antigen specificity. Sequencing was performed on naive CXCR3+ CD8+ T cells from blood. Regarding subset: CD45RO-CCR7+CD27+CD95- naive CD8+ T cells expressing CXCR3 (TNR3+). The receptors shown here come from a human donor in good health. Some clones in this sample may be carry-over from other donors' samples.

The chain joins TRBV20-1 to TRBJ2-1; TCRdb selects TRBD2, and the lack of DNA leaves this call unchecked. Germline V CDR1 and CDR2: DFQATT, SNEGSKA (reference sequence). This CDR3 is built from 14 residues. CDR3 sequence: CSASTSGGAHEQFF.

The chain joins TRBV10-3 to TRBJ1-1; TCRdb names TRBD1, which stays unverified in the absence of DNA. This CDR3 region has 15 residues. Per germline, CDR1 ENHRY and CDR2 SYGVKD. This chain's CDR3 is CAISEPDRGLSEAFF.

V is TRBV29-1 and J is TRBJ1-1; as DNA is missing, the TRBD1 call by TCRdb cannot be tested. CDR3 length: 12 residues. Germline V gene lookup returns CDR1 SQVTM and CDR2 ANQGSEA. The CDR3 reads CSVPGGEAEAFF.

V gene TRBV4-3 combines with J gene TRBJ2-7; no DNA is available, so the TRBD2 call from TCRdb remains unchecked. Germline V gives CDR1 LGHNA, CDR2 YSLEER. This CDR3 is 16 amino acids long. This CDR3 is CASSQDRGGLSGEQYF.

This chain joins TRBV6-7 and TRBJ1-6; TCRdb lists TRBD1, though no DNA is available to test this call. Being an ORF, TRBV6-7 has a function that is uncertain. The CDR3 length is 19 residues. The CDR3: CASSTIPNITGGANSPLHF.

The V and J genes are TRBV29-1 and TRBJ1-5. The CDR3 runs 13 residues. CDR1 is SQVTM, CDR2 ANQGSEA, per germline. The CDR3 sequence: CSVGGYSNQPQHF.

The CDR3 here is CSVDWGLETGELFF. The chain is built from TRBV29-1 and TRBJ2-2; TCRdb returns TRBD2, unconfirmable since there is no DNA. Germline assignment: CDR1 SQVTM and CDR2 ANQGSEA. This CDR3 contains 14 residues.

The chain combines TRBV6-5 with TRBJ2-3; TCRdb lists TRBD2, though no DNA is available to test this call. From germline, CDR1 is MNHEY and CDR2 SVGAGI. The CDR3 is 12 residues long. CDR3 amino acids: CASRRGADTQYF.

The CDR3 sequence: CASSQDLDAFYEQYF. This chain joins TRBV4-3 and TRBJ2-7. Per germline, CDR1 LGHNA and CDR2 YSLEER. The CDR3 extends over 15 amino acids.

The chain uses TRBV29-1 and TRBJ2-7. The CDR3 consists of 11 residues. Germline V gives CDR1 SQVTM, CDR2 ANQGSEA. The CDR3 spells CSVPGIYEQYF.

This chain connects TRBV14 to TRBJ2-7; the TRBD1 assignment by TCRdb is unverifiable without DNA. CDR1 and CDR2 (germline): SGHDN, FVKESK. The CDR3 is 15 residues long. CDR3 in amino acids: CASSKSTGLLYEQYF.

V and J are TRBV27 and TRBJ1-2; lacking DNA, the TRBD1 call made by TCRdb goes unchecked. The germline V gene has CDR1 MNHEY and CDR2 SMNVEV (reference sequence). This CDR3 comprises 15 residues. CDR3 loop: CASSLSVTGNYGYTF.

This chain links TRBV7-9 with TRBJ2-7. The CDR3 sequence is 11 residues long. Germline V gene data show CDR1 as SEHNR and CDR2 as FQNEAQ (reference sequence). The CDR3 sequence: CASSLGAEQYF.

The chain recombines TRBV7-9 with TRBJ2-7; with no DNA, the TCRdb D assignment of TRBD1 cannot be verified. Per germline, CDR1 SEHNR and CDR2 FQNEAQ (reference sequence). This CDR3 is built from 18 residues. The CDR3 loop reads CASSLPGGRPGGSYEQYF.